The sequence of this T cell receptor (beta chain) was determined in a study of shared clonotypes between healthy human individuals. Whole-study results and caveats: Sequencing depth was a factor that was expected to affect clonotype sharing among donors.

To note about this clone: Its matching antigen is unknown.

The authors ran unsorted PBMC replicate PCRs on around 320 ng DNA, tens of thousands of T cell genomes. The assay was immunoSEQ multiplex PCR, and TCRdb's table has in-frame clones only and misses some. This sample has approximately 500,000 clones, with roughly 80% found just once. Germline V lookup: CDR1 LNHNV, CDR2 YYDKDF (reference sequence). Between the trimmed V and J ends, which lost 3 bases and 3 bases, there was a span of 9 bases. CDR3 length: 13 amino acids. The sample consisted of PBMCs. The rearrangement joins TRBV15 to TRBJ2-7, with TRBD2 as a possible D gene (6 bases). This clonotype was sampled from a woman aged 40 to 50 in good health. Some clones in this sample may be carry-over from other donors' samples. CDR3 amino acids: CATSRGGVYEQYF. CDR3 sequence (DNA): TGTGCCACCAGCAGGGGCGGGGTCTACGAGCAGTACTTC.